This paragraph reports one TCR beta chain. Between the trimmed V and J ends, which lost 0 bases and 3 bases, there was a span of 10 bases. The length of the CDR3 is 15 residues. The germline V gene has CDR1 SGHAT and CDR2 FQNNGV. These data are taken from a study of shared T cell receptors in the human thymus. Clones were read by immunoSEQ multiplex PCR, and TCRdb kept only the in-frame ones, dropping some. The sample has hundreds of thousands of clones, 75% to 80% seen once. The data also belong to a second study, concerning human thymus T cells.

What was sequenced was thymocytes. The V call is TRBV11-2, the J call TRBJ2-3; no definite D call. This receptor was taken from a boy younger than two with a congenital heart defect. The CDR3 nucleotides read TGTGCCAGCAGCTTAGATAATCACCAGACAGATACGCAGTATTTT. It yields the protein CASSLDNHQTDTQYF.